One sample yielded the 5 T cell receptor beta chains listed below, sequenced in a study of regulatory T cells in long-lasting Graves disease. Investigators prepared the TCR beta libraries by applying iRepertoire HTBI primers and Arm-PCR of CDR3 regions. TCRdb fed the multiplex PCR reads into MiXCR, producing one record per CDR3 protein. The table includes roughly 470,000 distinct CDR3 sequences, around 20% detected once. Time point noted: persistent/refractory GD, antithyroid drugs over 5 years with positive TRAb. PBMCs provided the RNA from which the TCR library was made. The material was peripheral blood mononuclear cells (PBMCs), obtained when the disease was refractory, from a patient treated with antithyroid drugs. Receptor source: a female donor with Graves disease.

Points on this clonotype: A much larger clonotype is one base distant, so this may be a read error. V usage is TRBV6-1 and J usage is TRBJ2-1; 10 bases match TRBD2. CDR1 is MNHNS, CDR2 SASEGT, per germline. Trimming at V came to 7 bases and at J to 5 bases, leaving 5 bases not matched to a gene. The CDR3 spans 14 residues. CDR3 nucleotides: TGTGCCAGCATTGGACTAGCGGTAAACAATGAGCAGTTCTTC. Residues: CASIGLAVNNEQFF.

This clonotype came up a few times. V and J are TRBV20-1 and TRBJ2-2, with unresolved D. Germline CDR1 DFQATT, CDR2 SNEGSKA (reference sequence). Trimming removed 3 bases at V and 2 bases at J, with 7 bases between. The CDR3 loop spans 13 amino acids. The DNA of the CDR3 is TGCAGTGCTAGGGTCACTAACACCGGGGAGCTGTTTTTT. As protein: CSARVTNTGELFF.

There are many counts of this clonotype. CDR3 nucleotides: TGCAGCGTTGAAGAGAGCGGCTACGAGCAGTACTTC. This encodes CSVEESGYEQYF. The chain combines TRBV29-1 with TRBJ2-7, with a possible D match to TRBD2 (5 bases). Germline loops: CDR1 SQVTM, CDR2 ANQGSEA. Trimming shortened V by 0 bases and J by 3 bases, and 6 bases separated the two germline ends. The CDR3 is 12 residues long.

This clonotype turned up a few times. J is TRBJ1-2 and V is TRBV7-8; D is unresolved. V was shortened by 1 base and J by 4 bases, with 10 bases between the two germline ends. There are 14 residues in the CDR3. Germline CDR1 is SGHVS and CDR2 is FQNEAQ. The CDR3 DNA sequence: TGTGCCAGCAGCTTAGTCGGACTAAGCTATGGCTACACCTTC. Protein product: CASSLVGLSYGYTF. Full variable domain (outside the CDR3, taken from reference TRBV7-8 and TRBJ1-2): GAGVSQSPRYKVAKRGQDVALRCDPISGHVSLFWYQQALGQGPEFLTYFQNEAQLDKSGLPSDRFFAERPEGSVSTLKIQRTQQEDSAVYLCASSLVGLSYGYTFGSGTRLTVV.

The V gene is TRBV25-1, the J gene TRBJ1-5; D is undetermined. The CDR3 totals 15 residues. CDR1 is MGHDK and CDR2 is SYGVNS in the germline V gene. Trimming stripped 4 bases from V and 4 bases from J, with 14 bases between. DNA of the CDR3: TGTGCCAGCAGTGGGGGAGGAGTCGGTAATCAGCCCCAGCATTTT. Protein product: CASSGGGVGNQPQHF.